This T cell receptor beta chain was identified during a study of cytomegalovirus exposure and HLA in healthy donors. Unmatched junction bases numbered 4, after V lost 0 bases and J lost 3 bases. The CDR3 has 15 amino acids. CDR1 is SGHVS, CDR2 FNYEAQ, per germline. It was with 60 Vbeta and 13 Jbeta primers that the PCR ran. Repertoires were generated with immunoSEQ multiplex PCR, while TCRdb's copy carries only in-frame clones and drops some. The sample holds fewer than 200,000 clones, over 70% seen once. The chain links TRBV7-6 to TRBJ1-1; TRBD1 matches at 7 bases. The source of this sequence is a woman aged 25 to 39 in good health and CMV-seronegative. Sequences were obtained from PBMCs. CDR3 in DNA: TGTGCCAGCAGCTTAGCAGCAGGGGGGCACACTGAAGCTTTCTTT. It encodes CASSLAAGGHTEAFF.